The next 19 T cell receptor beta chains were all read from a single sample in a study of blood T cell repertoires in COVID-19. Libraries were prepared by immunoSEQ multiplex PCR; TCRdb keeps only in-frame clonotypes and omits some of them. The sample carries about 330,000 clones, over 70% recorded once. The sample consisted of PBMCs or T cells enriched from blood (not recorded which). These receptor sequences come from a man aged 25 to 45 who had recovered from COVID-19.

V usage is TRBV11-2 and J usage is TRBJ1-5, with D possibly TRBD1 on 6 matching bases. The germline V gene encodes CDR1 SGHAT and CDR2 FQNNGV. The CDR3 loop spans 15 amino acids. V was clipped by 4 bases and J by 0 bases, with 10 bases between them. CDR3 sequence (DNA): TGTGCCAGCAGCTCACAGGGCCGTAGCAATCAGCCCCAGCATTTT. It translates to CASSSQGRSNQPQHF.

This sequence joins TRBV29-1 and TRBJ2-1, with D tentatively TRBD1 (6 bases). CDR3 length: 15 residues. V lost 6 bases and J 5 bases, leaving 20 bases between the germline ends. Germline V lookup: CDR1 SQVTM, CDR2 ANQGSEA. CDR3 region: CSVPTKGDLDNEQFF. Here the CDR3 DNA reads TGCAGCGTCCCCACCAAGGGGGATTTGGACAATGAGCAGTTCTTC.

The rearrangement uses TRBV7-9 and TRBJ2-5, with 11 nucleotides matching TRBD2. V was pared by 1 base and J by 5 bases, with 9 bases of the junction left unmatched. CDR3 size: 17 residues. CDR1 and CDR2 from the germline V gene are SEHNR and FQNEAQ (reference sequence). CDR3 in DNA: TGTGCCAGCAGCTTAGGTGGACTAGCGGGTGTTCAGGAGACCCAGTACTTC. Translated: CASSLGGLAGVQETQYF.

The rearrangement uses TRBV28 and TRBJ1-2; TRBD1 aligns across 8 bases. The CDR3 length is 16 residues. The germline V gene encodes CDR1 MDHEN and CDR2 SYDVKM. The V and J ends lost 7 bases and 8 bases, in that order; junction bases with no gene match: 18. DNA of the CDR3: TGTGCCAGCATCCCTTGGACACAGGGGGGGGTTAGGGGCTACACCTTC. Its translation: CASIPWTQGGVRGYTF.

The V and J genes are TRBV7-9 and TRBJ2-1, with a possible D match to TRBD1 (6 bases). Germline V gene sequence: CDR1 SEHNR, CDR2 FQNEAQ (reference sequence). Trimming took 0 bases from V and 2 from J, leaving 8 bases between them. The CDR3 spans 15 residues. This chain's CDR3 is CASSLAQGTYNEQFF. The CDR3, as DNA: TGTGCCAGCAGCTTAGCTCAGGGGACCTACAATGAGCAGTTCTTC.

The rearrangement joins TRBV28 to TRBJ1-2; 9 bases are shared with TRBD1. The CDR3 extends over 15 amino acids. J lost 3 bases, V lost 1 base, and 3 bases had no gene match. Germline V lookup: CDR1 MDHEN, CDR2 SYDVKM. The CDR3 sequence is CASSLSRDRDYGYTF. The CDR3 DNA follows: TGTGCCAGCAGTTTATCCCGGGACAGGGACTATGGCTACACCTTC.

CDR3 sequence: CASSKDSTYEQYF. CDR3 DNA: TGTGCCAGCAGCAAAGACAGCACCTACGAGCAGTACTTC. V usage is TRBV12-3 or TRBV12-4 and J usage is TRBJ2-7; D may be TRBD1 (5 bases). This CDR3 is 13 amino acids long. Trimming shortened V by 6 bases and J by 2 bases, and 11 bases separated the two germline ends.

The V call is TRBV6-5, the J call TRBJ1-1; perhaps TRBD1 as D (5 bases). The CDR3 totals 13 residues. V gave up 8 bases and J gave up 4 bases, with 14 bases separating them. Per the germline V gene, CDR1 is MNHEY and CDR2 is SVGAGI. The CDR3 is CASQRAGGTEAFF. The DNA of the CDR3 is TGTGCCAGCCAACGGGCGGGGGGCACTGAAGCTTTCTTT.

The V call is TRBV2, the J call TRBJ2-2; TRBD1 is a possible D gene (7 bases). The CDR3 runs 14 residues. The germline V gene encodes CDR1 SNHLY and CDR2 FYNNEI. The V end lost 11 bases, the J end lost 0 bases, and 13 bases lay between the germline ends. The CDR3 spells CASQGGPNTGELFF. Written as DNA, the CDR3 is TGTGCCTCCCAGGGGGGCCCGAACACCGGGGAGCTGTTTTTT.

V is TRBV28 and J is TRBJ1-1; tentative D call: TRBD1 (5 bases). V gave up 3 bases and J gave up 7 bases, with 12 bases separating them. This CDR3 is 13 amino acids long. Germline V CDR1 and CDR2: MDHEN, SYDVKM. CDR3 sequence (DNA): TGTGCCAGCAGTTTTATTGCGGGGGTTGAAGCTTTCTTT. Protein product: CASSFIAGVEAFF.

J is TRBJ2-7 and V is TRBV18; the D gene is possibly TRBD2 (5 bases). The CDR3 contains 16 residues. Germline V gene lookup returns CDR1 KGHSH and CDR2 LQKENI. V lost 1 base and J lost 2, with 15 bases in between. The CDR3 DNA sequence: TGTGCCAGCTCACCACAACGGGCCGCGGGCCCCTACGAGCAGTACTTC. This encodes CASSPQRAAGPYEQYF.

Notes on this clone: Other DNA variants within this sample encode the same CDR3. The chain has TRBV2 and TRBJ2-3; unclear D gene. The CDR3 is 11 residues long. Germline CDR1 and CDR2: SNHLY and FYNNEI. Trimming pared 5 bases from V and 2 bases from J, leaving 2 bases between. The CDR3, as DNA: TGTGCCAGCAGTCTCACAGATACGCAGTATTTT. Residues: CASSLTDTQYF.

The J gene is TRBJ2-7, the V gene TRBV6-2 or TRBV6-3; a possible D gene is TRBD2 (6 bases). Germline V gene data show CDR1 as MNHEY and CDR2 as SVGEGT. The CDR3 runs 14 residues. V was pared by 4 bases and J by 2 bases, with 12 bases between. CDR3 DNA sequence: TGTGCCAGCAGTTCACCGTGGGGGGCCTACGAGCAGTACTTC. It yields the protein CASSSPWGAYEQYF.

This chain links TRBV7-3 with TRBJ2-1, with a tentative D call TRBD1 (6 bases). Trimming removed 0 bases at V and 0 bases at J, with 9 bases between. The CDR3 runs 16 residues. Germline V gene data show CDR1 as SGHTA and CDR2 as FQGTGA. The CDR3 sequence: CASSLTGGSSYNEQFF. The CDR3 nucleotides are TGTGCCAGCAGCTTAACAGGGGGTAGCTCCTACAATGAGCAGTTCTTC.

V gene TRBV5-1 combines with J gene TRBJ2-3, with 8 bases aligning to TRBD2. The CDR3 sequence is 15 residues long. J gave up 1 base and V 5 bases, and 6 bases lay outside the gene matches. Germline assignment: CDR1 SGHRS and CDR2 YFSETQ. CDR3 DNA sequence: TGCGCCAGCAGATACGGGGGGGCGGGCACAGATACGCAGTATTTT. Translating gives CASRYGGAGTDTQYF.

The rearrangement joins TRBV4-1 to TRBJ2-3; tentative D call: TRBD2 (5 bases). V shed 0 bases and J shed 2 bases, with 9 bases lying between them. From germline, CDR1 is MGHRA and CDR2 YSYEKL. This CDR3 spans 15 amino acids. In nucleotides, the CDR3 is TGCGCCAGCAGCCAAGAATCGGACTTCACAGATACGCAGTATTTT. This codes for CASSQESDFTDTQYF.

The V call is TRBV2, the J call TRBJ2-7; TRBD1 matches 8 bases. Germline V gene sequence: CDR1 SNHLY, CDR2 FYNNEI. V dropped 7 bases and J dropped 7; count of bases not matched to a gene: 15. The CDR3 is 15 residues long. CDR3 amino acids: CASTPSDRASREQYF. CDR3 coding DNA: TGTGCCAGCACCCCCTCGGACAGGGCGTCGAGGGAGCAGTACTTC.

The CDR3 loop is CASSLRGFQETQYF. The CDR3 nucleotides are TGTGCCAGCAGCTTGAGGGGATTCCAAGAGACCCAGTACTTC. The chain carries TRBV5-4 and TRBJ2-5, with a weak D call TRBD1 (5 bases). The germline V gene has CDR1 SGHNT and CDR2 YYREEE (reference sequence). V lost 1 base, J lost 1 base, and 8 bases lay in between. The CDR3 loop spans 14 amino acids.

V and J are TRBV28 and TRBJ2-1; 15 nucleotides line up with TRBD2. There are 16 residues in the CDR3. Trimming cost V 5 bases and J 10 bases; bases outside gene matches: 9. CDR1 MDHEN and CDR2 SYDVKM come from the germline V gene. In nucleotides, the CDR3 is TGTGCCAGCAGTCAGGGACTAGCGGGGGGTCGTTGGGAGCAGTTCTTC. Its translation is CASSQGLAGGRWEQFF. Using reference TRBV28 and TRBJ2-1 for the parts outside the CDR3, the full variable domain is DVKVTQSSRYLVKRTGEKVFLECVQDMDHENMFWYRQDPGLGLRLIYFSYDVKMKEKGDIPEGYSVSREKKERFSLILESASTNQTSMYLCASSQGLAGGRWEQFFGPGTRLTVL.